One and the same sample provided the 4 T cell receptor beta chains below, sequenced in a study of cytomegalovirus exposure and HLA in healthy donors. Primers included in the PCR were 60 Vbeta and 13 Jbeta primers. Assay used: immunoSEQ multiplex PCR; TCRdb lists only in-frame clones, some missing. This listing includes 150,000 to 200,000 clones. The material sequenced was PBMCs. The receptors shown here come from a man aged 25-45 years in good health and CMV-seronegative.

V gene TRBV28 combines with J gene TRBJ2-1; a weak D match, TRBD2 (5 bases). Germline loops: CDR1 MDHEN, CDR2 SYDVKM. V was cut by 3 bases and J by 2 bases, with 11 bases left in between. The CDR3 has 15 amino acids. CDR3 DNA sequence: TGTGCCAGCAGTTTGCAGGTCGGGGCCTACAATGAGCAGTTCTTC. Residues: CASSLQVGAYNEQFF.

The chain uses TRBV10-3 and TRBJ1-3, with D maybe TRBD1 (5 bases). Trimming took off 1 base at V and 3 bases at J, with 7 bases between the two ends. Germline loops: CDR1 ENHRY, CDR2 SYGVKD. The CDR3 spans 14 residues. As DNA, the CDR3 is TGTGCCATCAGTGAGTGGGGCAGTGGAAACACCATATATTTT. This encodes CAISEWGSGNTIYF.

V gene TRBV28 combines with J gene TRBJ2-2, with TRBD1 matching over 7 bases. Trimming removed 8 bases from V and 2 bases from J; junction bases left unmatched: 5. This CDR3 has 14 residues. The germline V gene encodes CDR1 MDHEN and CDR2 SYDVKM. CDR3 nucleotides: TGTGCCAGCCTGGGACAGAGAAACACCGGGGAGCTGTTTTTT. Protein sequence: CASLGQRNTGELFF.

The CDR3 sequence: CASSLSLLKETQYF. The CDR3, as DNA: TGCGCCAGCAGCTTGAGTCTCCTAAAAGAGACCCAGTACTTC. This chain joins TRBV5-1 and TRBJ2-5; unclear D gene. The V gene's germline CDR1 is SGHRS and CDR2 YFSETQ. The CDR3 extends over 14 amino acids. Trimming cost V 1 base and J 3 bases, with 10 bases left between them. Supplemented by reference TRBV5-1 and TRBJ2-5, the full variable domain reads KAGVTQTPRYLIKTRGQQVTLSCSPISGHRSVSWYQQTPGQGLQFLFEYFSETQRNKGNFPGRFSGRQFSNSRSEMNVSTLELGDSALYLCASSLSLLKETQYFGPGTRLLVL.